This TCR beta chain is from a study of neurological immune-mediated disorders. Study conclusions and caveats: None of the CDR3 amino acid sequences of expanded clones recurred across subjects, suggesting private repertoires in all groups.

The sample holds many counts of this clonotype. Its specificity is unknown. The CDR3 covers 15 residues. CDR1 DFQATT and CDR2 SNEGSKA come from the germline V gene (reference sequence). V gave up 3 bases and J gave up 3 bases, with 17 bases separating them. TCRdb independently ran MiXCR on the 5' RACE reads; one entry per CDR3 protein. The repertoire holds roughly 25,000 distinct CDR3 sequences, with roughly 7% as singletons. Source material was 2 million unsorted PBMCs, stored at -80 °C in RNAlater. Sequenced: PBMCs. The TCR sequence derives from a woman in her thirties or forties in good health. V and J are TRBV20-1 and TRBJ2-5; weak D call: TRBD2 (6 bases). The CDR3 is CSASIPGVGEETQYF. CDR3 sequence (DNA): TGCAGTGCTAGTATACCGGGAGTGGGAGAAGAGACCCAGTACTTC.